The 22 T cell receptor beta chains below all came from one sample that was sequenced in a study of identical twins. Using its own MiXCR run on the 5' RACE reads, TCRdb lists one record per CDR3 protein. The repertoire consists of about 340,000 distinct CDR3 sequences, with about 12% occurring once and the leading ten covering around 7.2%. The same specimen was also included in a second study, on yellow fever vaccine responses in identical twins.

The sequencing sample was made of CD8+ T cells sorted from blood. The receptors were gathered from a young woman in good health.

The V and J genes are TRBV7-9 and TRBJ1-1; 8 positions agree with TRBD1. This CDR3 is built from 15 residues. The germline gives CDR1 SEHNR, CDR2 FQNEAQ (reference sequence). Trimming took 1 base from V and 10 from J; bases not matched to a gene: 11. CDR3 amino acids: CASSLGPPGQVGAFF. DNA for the CDR3: TGTGCCAGCAGCTTAGGCCCTCCGGGACAGGTAGGAGCTTTCTTT.

The sample holds a few counts of this clonotype. The chain recombines TRBV4-1 with TRBJ2-1; 9 bases map to TRBD2. V dropped 3 bases and J dropped 6; count of bases not matched to a gene: 12. Per the germline V gene, CDR1 is MGHRA and CDR2 is YSYEKL. The CDR3 runs 17 residues. Written as DNA, the CDR3 is TGCGCCAGCAGCCACCTAAACCCAGCGGGGGGCTTCAATGAGCAGTTCTTC. Protein sequence: CASSHLNPAGGFNEQFF.

This chain uses TRBV12-3 or TRBV12-4 with TRBJ1-1; D uncertain. The V gene lost 3 bases and the J gene lost 3 bases, with 5 bases spanning the gap. The CDR3 spans 12 residues. As DNA, the CDR3 is TGTGCCAGCAGTTTTTTGTACACTGAAGCTTTCTTT. Residues: CASSFLYTEAFF.

This clonotype was counted between two and nine times. V and J are TRBV20-1 and TRBJ2-1; D perhaps matches TRBD2 (6 bases). The ends were cut back, 0 bases at V and 4 bases at J, with 10 bases in the middle. In germline, CDR1 is DFQATT, CDR2 SNEGSKA (reference sequence). The CDR3 sequence is 14 residues long. The CDR3: CSARDPGTYNEQFF. The CDR3 region has the DNA TGCAGTGCTAGAGACCCCGGGACTTACAATGAGCAGTTCTTC.

The rearrangement links TRBV7-9 to TRBJ2-7, with 7 bases lining up with TRBD1. There are 17 residues in the CDR3. J lost 4 bases, V lost 7 bases, and 19 bases had no gene match. From germline, CDR1 is SEHNR and CDR2 FQNEAQ (reference sequence). The CDR3 loop reads CASTQFPGDRVVYEQYF. As DNA, the CDR3 is TGTGCCAGCACCCAATTTCCGGGTGACAGGGTAGTTTACGAGCAGTACTTC.

The rearrangement links TRBV5-5 to TRBJ2-7, with 8 bases fitting TRBD1. Trimming cost V 3 bases and J 2 bases; bases outside gene matches: 4. The CDR3 has 14 amino acids. CDR1 SGHKS and CDR2 YYEKEE come from the germline V gene (reference sequence). The CDR3 here is CASSSRQGPYEQYF. The CDR3 region has the DNA TGTGCCAGCAGCTCGCGACAGGGGCCCTACGAGCAGTACTTC.

This sequence joins TRBV12-3 or TRBV12-4 and TRBJ2-7; 7 positions match TRBD1. CDR3 length: 13 residues. J was trimmed by 1 base and V by 9 bases; bases with no gene match: 6. The CDR3 protein is CASTGAQSYEQYF. Written as DNA, the CDR3 is TGTGCCAGTACAGGGGCACAATCCTACGAGCAGTACTTC.

V gene TRBV3-1 combines with J gene TRBJ2-5; maybe TRBD1 (5 bases). Germline CDR1 LGHDT, CDR2 YNNKEL (reference sequence). This CDR3 comprises 16 residues. V was pared by 4 bases and J by 2 bases, with 17 bases between. CDR3 sequence (DNA): TGTGCCAGCAGCCCGTTCGTCGCAGGGATTCAAGAGACCCAGTACTTC. It encodes CASSPFVAGIQETQYF.

This clonotype was counted only a few times. The V gene is TRBV28, the J gene TRBJ1-5; no firm D call. The CDR3 has 13 residues. The V and J ends lost 8 bases and 0 bases respectively, with 8 bases between them. The germline gives CDR1 MDHEN, CDR2 SYDVKM. This chain's CDR3 is CASGSYSNQPQHF. The CDR3 DNA reads TGTGCCAGCGGTTCTTATAGCAATCAGCCCCAGCATTTT.

The rearrangement uses TRBV12-5 and TRBJ2-1; D remains ambiguous. Germline CDR1 reads LGHNT; CDR2 reads FRNRAP. The CDR3 spans 14 residues. Between the trimmed V and J ends, which lost 1 base and 2 bases, there was a span of 6 bases. The CDR3 loop is CASGLGGAYNEQFF. CDR3 bases: TGTGCTAGTGGTTTGGGCGGAGCCTACAATGAGCAGTTCTTC.

The V and J genes are TRBV24-1 and TRBJ1-6; D is possibly TRBD1 (5 bases). The germline gives CDR1 KGHDR, CDR2 SFDVKD. Trimming took off 3 bases at V and 9 bases at J, with 8 bases between the two ends. The CDR3 consists of 13 residues. This CDR3 reads CATSDGGGSPLHF. DNA of the CDR3: TGTGCCACCAGTGATGGGGGGGGTTCACCCCTCCACTTT.

This clonotype showed up just a few times. The genes are TRBV5-6 and TRBJ1-5; 8 nucleotides match TRBD1. V trimming: 0 bases; J trimming: 5 bases; junction bases outside the gene matches: 4. The CDR3 loop spans 15 amino acids. From germline, CDR1 is SGHDT and CDR2 YYEEEE. The CDR3 DNA reads TGTGCCAGCAGCTTGGGAGGGACAGGCTATCAGCCCCAGCATTTT. This translates into CASSLGGTGYQPQHF.

This clonotype was detected a few times. The rearrangement uses TRBV20-1 and TRBJ2-5; D call uncertain. The CDR3 is 12 residues long. Trimming cost V 5 bases and J 2 bases, with 9 bases left between them. Germline assignment: CDR1 DFQATT and CDR2 SNEGSKA (reference sequence). CDR3: CSASTEQETQYF. The CDR3 coding sequence is TGCAGTGCTTCTACCGAGCAAGAGACCCAGTACTTC.

This clonotype came up many times. The chain is built from TRBV12-3 or TRBV12-4 and TRBJ2-3; D unresolved. Trimming left V 4 bases short and J 11 bases short, with 13 bases between. The CDR3 is made up of 12 amino acids. This chain's CDR3 is CASSYEVRMQYF. For the CDR3, the DNA is TGTGCCAGCAGTTATGAAGTCAGAATGCAGTATTTT.

Only a few counts were recorded for this clonotype. CDR3 sequence: CASSPWTPGTDTQYF. DNA of the CDR3: TGCGCCAGCAGCCCCTGGACGCCGGGGACAGATACGCAGTATTTT. V usage is TRBV5-1 and J usage is TRBJ2-3; TRBD2 is a possible D gene (5 bases). Germline V CDR1 and CDR2: SGHRS, YFSETQ. The V gene lost 4 bases and the J gene lost 3 bases, with 15 bases spanning the gap. CDR3 length: 15 residues.

In nucleotides, the CDR3 is TGTGCCAGCAGTTCAACTAGCGGCTTCTACAATGAGCAGTTCTTC. Translated, it gives CASSSTSGFYNEQFF. This rearrangement joins TRBV12-3 or TRBV12-4 to TRBJ2-1; 8 bases line up with TRBD2. The CDR3 is 15 amino acids. Losses at the gene ends were 4 bases for V and 3 bases for J; bases not matched to a gene: 5.

The rearrangement joins TRBV5-1 to TRBJ2-7; 9 nucleotides align to TRBD1. The CDR3 consists of 15 residues. The germline CDR1 and CDR2 sequences are SGHRS and YFSETQ. V dropped 0 bases and J dropped 2; count of bases not matched to a gene: 3. CDR3 residues: CASSLVDRGTYEQYF. In DNA, the CDR3 is TGCGCCAGCAGCTTGGTGGACAGGGGAACCTACGAGCAGTACTTC.

The rearrangement links TRBV5-5 to TRBJ2-5; 8 bases map to TRBD2. Germline CDR1 and CDR2: SGHKS and YYEKEE (reference sequence). This CDR3 comprises 17 residues. V was pared by 1 base and J by 2 bases, with 10 bases of the junction left unmatched. The CDR3 nucleotides are TGTGCCAGCAGCTTGAGTTGGATAGCGGGGTGGCAAGAGACCCAGTACTTC. Translating gives CASSLSWIAGWQETQYF.

This clonotype was counted only a few times. V usage is TRBV20-1 and J usage is TRBJ1-4; 8 nucleotides line up with TRBD1. Germline V gene data show CDR1 as DFQATT and CDR2 as SNEGSKA (reference sequence). This CDR3 contains 13 residues. Trimming at V came to 6 bases and at J to 5 bases, leaving 5 bases not matched to a gene. The CDR3, as DNA: TGCAGTGCCGATGACAGGGGAAATGAAAAACTGTTTTTT. Translating gives CSADDRGNEKLFF.

This clonotype was observed many times. CDR3 region: CASSPGGWEGADTQYF. For the CDR3, the DNA is TGCGCCAGCAGCCCGGGGGGATGGGAAGGCGCAGATACGCAGTATTTT. V and J are TRBV4-1 and TRBJ2-3, with TRBD2 matching 7 bases. CDR1 is MGHRA and CDR2 is YSYEKL in the germline V gene. Trimming cost V 4 bases and J 4 bases; bases outside gene matches: 11. This CDR3 is 16 amino acids long.

There are many counts of this clonotype. V is TRBV12-3 or TRBV12-4 and J is TRBJ2-3; no clear D gene. The CDR3 consists of 13 residues. The V and J ends lost 2 bases and 4 bases respectively, with 7 bases between them. CDR3 residues: CASSLNAADTQYF. The CDR3 DNA reads as TGTGCCAGCAGTTTAAACGCTGCAGATACGCAGTATTTT.

This clonotype was picked up a small number of times. The CDR3 loop reads CASSQDWRGALTEAFF. The DNA of the CDR3 is TGTGCCAGCAGCCAAGATTGGAGAGGGGCGCTCACTGAAGCTTTCTTT. The chain carries TRBV14 and TRBJ1-1, with a tentative D call TRBD1 (5 bases). The CDR3 has 16 amino acids. Germline values: CDR1 SGHDN, CDR2 FVKESK. The V gene lost 0 bases and the J gene lost 4 bases, with 15 bases spanning the gap.